The clone carrying this TCR beta chain was seen just once. Its specificity is unknown. The sample is drawn from a study of T cells in localized non-small cell lung cancer. The assay was immunoSEQ multiplex PCR, and TCRdb's table has in-frame clones only and misses some. The sample consists of 60,000 or so clones, approximately 80% of them appearing once. Germline assignment: CDR1 SGHDT and CDR2 YYEEEE. Germline trimming cut 1 base from V and 7 bases from J; bases unmatched to any gene: 6. The CDR3 extends over 15 amino acids. Findings and limits, study-wide: There were a median roughly 54 of the top 100 tumor clones appearing in adjacent lung. Multi-region tumor sequencing was not done, so intratumor heterogeneity could not be excluded. Uninvolved adjacent lung showed higher T cell clonality than tumor.

Here the sequenced sample was PBMCs, taken before any cancer treatment. The chain links TRBV5-6 to TRBJ1-4; TRBD1 matches 8 bases. This clonotype was sampled from a man between 35 and 75 years old with stage II lung adenocarcinoma. CDR3 loop: CASSLPQGASEKLFF. DNA of the CDR3: TGTGCCAGCAGCTTGCCTCAGGGGGCGTCTGAAAAACTGTTTTTT. The whole variable domain, filled in from reference TRBV5-6 and TRBJ1-4, reads DAGVTQSPTHLIKTRGQQVTLRCSPKSGHDTVSWYQQALGQGPQFIFQYYEEEERQRGNFPDRFSGHQFPNYSSELNVNALLLGDSALYLCASSLPQGASEKLFFGSGTQLSVL.